The 4 T cell receptor beta chains in this list originate from one sample, sequenced in a study of T and B cells in COVID-19 patients. TRB was amplified from roughly 250-500 ng of blood genomic DNA. TRB rearrangements were amplified by multiplex PCR with BIOMED2 TRB-A/B primers. TCRdb re-analysed the multiplex PCR reads in MiXCR, keeping a single row per CDR3 protein. The data hold 5,500 to 8,000 distinct CDR3 sequences, with roughly 33% observed a single time. Sequences were obtained from blood. Receptors were obtained from a human donor with active COVID-19.

Note on this clonotype: Its ends do not fully match the called genes, so a read error is possible. The genes are TRBV5-3 and TRBJ2-2; no clear D gene. TRBV5-3 is an ORF, and what it does is uncertain. The CDR3 runs 14 residues. CDR3 loop: CASSSGRNTGELFF. In DNA, the CDR3 is TGCGCCAGCAGCTCCGGACGGAACACCGGGGAGCTGTTTTTT.

This chain joins TRBV29-1 and TRBJ2-3, with 9 bases aligning to TRBD2. Germline values: CDR1 SQVTM, CDR2 ANQGSEA. This CDR3 region has 14 residues. Unmatched junction bases numbered 7, after V lost 5 bases and J lost 4 bases. CDR3 sequence: CSVRWRGGPDTQYF. DNA of the CDR3: TGCAGCGTTCGTTGGCGGGGGGGCCCAGATACGCAGTATTTT.

This clonotype has only a few counts. V is TRBV7-6 and J is TRBJ1-2; 7 positions agree with TRBD1. The length of the CDR3 is 15 residues. The J segment lost 4 bases and the V segment lost 5 bases, leaving 10 bases of the junction unmatched. Germline V gene data show CDR1 as SGHVS and CDR2 as FNYEAQ. The chain's CDR3 is CASSPRGVGFYGYTF. The CDR3, as DNA: TGTGCCAGCAGCCCCAGGGGGGTAGGGTTCTATGGCTACACCTTC. Using reference TRBV7-6 and TRBJ1-2 for the parts outside the CDR3, the full variable domain is GAGVSQSPRYKVTKRGQDVALRCDPISGHVSLYWYRQALGQGPEFLTYFNYEAQQDKSGLPNDRFSAERPEGSISTLTIQRTEQRDSAMYRCASSPRGVGFYGYTFGSGTRLTVV.

The chain joins TRBV5-1 to TRBJ2-3; TRBD2 might be the D (7 bases). V lost 4 bases and J lost 2, with 11 bases in between. Germline V gene lookup returns CDR1 SGHRS and CDR2 YFSETQ. The CDR3 is 14 residues long. DNA for the CDR3: TGCGCCAGCAGCCGGGGGGCCACCACAGATACGCAGTATTTT. Its translation is CASSRGATTDTQYF.